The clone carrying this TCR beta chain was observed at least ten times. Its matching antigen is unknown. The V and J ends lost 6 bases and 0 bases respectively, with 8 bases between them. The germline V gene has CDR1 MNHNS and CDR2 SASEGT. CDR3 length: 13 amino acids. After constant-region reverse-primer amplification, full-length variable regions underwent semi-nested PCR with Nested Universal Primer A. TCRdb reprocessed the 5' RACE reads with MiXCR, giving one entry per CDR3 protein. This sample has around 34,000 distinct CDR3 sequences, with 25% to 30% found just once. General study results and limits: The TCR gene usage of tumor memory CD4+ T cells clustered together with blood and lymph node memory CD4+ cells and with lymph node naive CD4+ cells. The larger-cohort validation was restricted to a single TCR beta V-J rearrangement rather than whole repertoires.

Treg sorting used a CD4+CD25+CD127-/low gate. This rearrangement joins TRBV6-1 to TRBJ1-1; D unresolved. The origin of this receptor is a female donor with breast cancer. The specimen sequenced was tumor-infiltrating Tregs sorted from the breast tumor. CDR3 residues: CASRMTVNTEAFF. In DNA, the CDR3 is TGTGCCAGCAGGATGACGGTGAACACTGAAGCTTTCTTT.